The 29 T cell receptor beta chains reported below all come from one sample, sequenced in a study of blood T cells in healthy people across ages. The second PCR ran about 6 to 11 cycles with a sample-barcoded 5' primer and J-beta primers. In TCRdb, the 5' RACE reads were re-called with MiXCR into one record per CDR3 protein. In the table there are around 820,000 distinct CDR3 sequences, approximately 25% of which are singletons. This sample was shared with a second study, whose subject was T cells of mothers and their children.

Material for sequencing was blood. Every receptor here comes from a boy between 10 and 17 years old in good health.

The chain has TRBV29-1 and TRBJ1-3; D remains unclear. The CDR3 covers 14 residues. Germline V gives CDR1 SQVTM, CDR2 ANQGSEA. The V gene lost 1 base and the J gene lost 4 bases, with 11 bases spanning the gap. The CDR3 sequence is CSVEGGQFGNTIYF. The CDR3, as DNA: TGCAGCGTTGAAGGCGGGCAGTTCGGAAACACCATATATTTT.

The chain recombines TRBV5-1 with TRBJ2-5; D is perhaps TRBD2 (6 bases). The germline CDR1 and CDR2 sequences are SGHRS and YFSETQ. Trimming stripped 7 bases from V and 3 bases from J, with 10 bases between. This CDR3 is 12 amino acids long. CDR3 in DNA: TGCGCCAGCCGGAGGGGTGAAGAGACCCAGTACTTC. This translates into CASRRGEETQYF.

The chain recombines TRBV29-1 with TRBJ1-2; D is unclear. Trimming left V 4 bases short and J 0 bases short, with 6 bases between. The CDR3 runs to 12 residues. Per germline, CDR1 SQVTM and CDR2 ANQGSEA. CDR3 in amino acids: CSVVGTNYGYTF. In DNA form, the CDR3 reads TGCAGCGTTGTTGGGACTAACTATGGCTACACCTTC.

CDR3 in amino acids: CASSLESSNQPQHF. The DNA for the CDR3 is TGCGCCAGCAGCTTGGAATCCTCGAATCAGCCCCAGCATTTT. The chain joins TRBV5-1 to TRBJ1-5; the D is unclear. The CDR3 spans 14 residues. Germline CDR1 and CDR2: SGHRS and YFSETQ. The ends were cut back, 0 bases at V and 4 bases at J, with 8 bases in the middle.

V usage is TRBV12-3 or TRBV12-4 and J usage is TRBJ1-3; possible D gene TRBD1, 5 bases. Trimming stripped 6 bases from V and 0 bases from J, with 12 bases between. The CDR3 has 15 amino acids. In DNA, the CDR3 is TGTGCCAGCAGGGGGGACGGAAGCTCTGGAAACACCATATATTTT. Amino acid sequence: CASRGDGSSGNTIYF.

CDR3 sequence (DNA): TGTGCCAGCAGTTTAACAGGTAGATCTTTCTTT. It specifies CASSLTGRSFF. The V and J genes are TRBV12-3 or TRBV12-4 and TRBJ1-1, with a tentative D call TRBD1 (5 bases). This CDR3 spans 11 amino acids. The V end lost 2 bases, the J end lost 12 bases, and 10 bases lay between the germline ends.

This rearrangement joins TRBV28 to TRBJ2-3; D is ambiguous. This CDR3 contains 18 residues. Germline CDR1 is MDHEN and CDR2 is SYDVKM. V lost 5 bases to trimming and J lost 3 bases, with 24 bases between them. CDR3 loop: CASSLLYLSATGTDTQYF. The CDR3 DNA sequence: TGTGCCAGCAGTCTACTCTACCTCAGCGCCACCGGGACAGATACGCAGTATTTT.

This clonotype has a handful of counts. This rearrangement joins TRBV4-3 to TRBJ2-5; 10 bases match TRBD2. The V segment lost 0 bases and the J segment 4 bases; nucleotides outside the gene matches: 8. Germline lookup yields CDR1 LGHNA and CDR2 YSLEER. The CDR3 is 17 amino acids. The CDR3 spells CASSQEPGVAGGETQYF. CDR3 sequence (DNA): TGCGCCAGCAGCCAAGAGCCGGGGGTAGCGGGAGGAGAGACCCAGTACTTC.

The rearrangement links TRBV5-1 to TRBJ2-3, with 10 nucleotides matching TRBD2. With V trimmed by 6 bases and J by 14 bases, 21 bases remained unmatched. The CDR3 loop spans 16 amino acids. Germline values: CDR1 SGHRS, CDR2 YFSETQ. The CDR3 nucleotides read TGCGCCAGCAAAACTCTAGCGGGAGAGGGTCCAGATACACCGTATTTT. It specifies CASKTLAGEGPDTPYF.

The rearrangement joins TRBV7-2 to TRBJ2-5; the D is unclear. Germline-derived CDR1 and CDR2 are SGHTA and FQGNSA. V lost 0 bases and J 2 bases, leaving 10 bases between the germline ends. This CDR3 comprises 15 residues. The CDR3 reads CASSLAPGRQETQYF. The CDR3 nucleotides read TGTGCCAGCAGCTTAGCGCCGGGCAGACAAGAGACCCAGTACTTC.

The genes are TRBV10-3 and TRBJ2-1, with D perhaps given as TRBD1 or TRBD2 (5 bases each). The J call is in doubt because the DNA end fits TRBJ2-5 better. The length of the CDR3 is 14 residues. CDR1 is ENHRY, CDR2 SYGVKD, per germline. The CDR3 coding sequence is TGTGCCATTGCCGCTATGGGGCGAGGGGAGACCCAGTACTTC. Amino acid sequence: CAIAAMGRGETQYF.

This sequence joins TRBV27 and TRBJ2-7; weak D call: TRBD1 (5 bases). V was shortened by 0 bases and J by 3 bases, with 12 bases between the two germline ends. The CDR3 is made up of 15 amino acids. CDR1 and CDR2 (germline): MNHEY, SMNVEV (reference sequence). The CDR3 sequence: CASSLSKGNYYEQYF. The CDR3 DNA reads TGTGCCAGCAGTTTATCGAAGGGGAATTACTACGAGCAGTACTTC.

This clonotype has a handful of counts. This chain uses TRBV29-1 with TRBJ2-5; D perhaps matches TRBD2 (5 bases). V was trimmed by 3 bases and J by 5 bases, leaving 16 bases between them. Germline values: CDR1 SQVTM, CDR2 ANQGSEA. This CDR3 has 14 amino acids. CDR3 amino acids: CSVDLVGRVETQYF. CDR3 nucleotide sequence: TGCAGCGTTGATCTCGTAGGGCGGGTGGAGACCCAGTACTTC.

In its sample, this clonotype was seen many times. The rearrangement links TRBV9 to TRBJ2-7; weak D call: TRBD1 (5 bases). The CDR3 covers 14 residues. CDR1 SGDLS and CDR2 YYNGEE come from the germline V gene. The V gene lost 3 bases and the J gene lost 3 bases, with 13 bases spanning the gap. CDR3 region: CASSETLDSYEQYF. CDR3 coding DNA: TGTGCCAGCAGCGAAACCCTCGACAGCTACGAGCAGTACTTC.

This clonotype was seen only a few times. The chain links TRBV28 to TRBJ2-7; D call uncertain. Per germline, CDR1 MDHEN and CDR2 SYDVKM. V lost 5 bases and J lost 3, with 14 bases in between. The CDR3 spans 14 residues. In nucleotides, the CDR3 is TGTGCCAGCAGTCAAAGGCACGTAGGCTACGAGCAGTACTTC. This encodes CASSQRHVGYEQYF.

This clonotype came up a few times. The gene calls are TRBV5-1 and TRBJ1-4; no clear D. Germline CDR1 reads SGHRS; CDR2 reads YFSETQ. Trimming cost V 4 bases and J 8 bases, with 15 bases left between them. The CDR3 totals 14 residues. The CDR3 reads CASSDVALPEKLFF. DNA of the CDR3: TGCGCCAGCAGCGACGTGGCTCTCCCGGAAAAACTGTTTTTT.

The chain is built from TRBV20-1 and TRBJ2-3, with unresolved D. The CDR3 is 13 residues long. Germline V gene data show CDR1 as DFQATT and CDR2 as SNEGSKA (reference sequence). The germline V and J ends were trimmed by 6 bases and 6 bases, with 16 bases remaining between them. The CDR3 bases are TGCAGTGCCCCTTCGTCATTGACGGATACGCAGTATTTT. It yields the protein CSAPSSLTDTQYF.

This clonotype was observed a few times. The chain is built from TRBV29-1 and TRBJ1-4, with a possible D match to TRBD1 (5 bases). With 4 bases removed from V and 8 bases from J, the gap between germline ends came to 14 bases. CDR1 SQVTM and CDR2 ANQGSEA come from the germline V gene. The CDR3 has 13 amino acids. Here the CDR3 DNA reads TGCAGCGTTGGGAATTCCGGGGCCGAAAAACTGTTTTTT. Residues: CSVGNSGAEKLFF.

This chain links TRBV28 with TRBJ1-4, with D hard to call. Germline loops: CDR1 MDHEN, CDR2 SYDVKM. The CDR3 loop spans 15 amino acids. The V end was cut by 3 bases, the J end by 2 bases, with 10 bases between. For the CDR3, the DNA is TGTGCCAGCAGTTTTTTGGACTCCACTAATGAAAAACTGTTTTTT. Protein: CASSFLDSTNEKLFF.

This clonotype turned up a few times. The chain carries TRBV6-6 and TRBJ2-7; 10 bases align to TRBD1. CDR1 is MNHNY, CDR2 SVGAGI, per germline (reference sequence). The junction had 7 bases not matched to a gene; V was cut back by 2 bases and J by 6 bases. The CDR3 is made up of 15 amino acids. The CDR3 sequence: CASSYADRGRIEQYF. CDR3 DNA sequence: TGTGCCAGCAGTTACGCCGACAGGGGGCGGATCGAGCAGTACTTC.

Remarks on this clonotype: One end of the junction is discordant with germline, which a read error may explain. The chain recombines TRBV4-3 with TRBJ2-4; TRBD1 is a possible D gene (6 bases). The CDR3 runs to 18 residues. Per the germline V gene, CDR1 is LGHNA and CDR2 is YSLEER. The CDR3 reads CASSQDRSLGWDKNIRYF. The CDR3 DNA is TGCGCCAGCAGCCAAGACCGCAGTCTGGGTTGGGACAAAAACATTCGGTACTTC.

This clonotype has only a few counts. One end of the junction fails to match germline, which may point to a read error. The rearrangement joins TRBV5-4 to TRBJ2-4; D perhaps matches TRBD2 (6 bases). Germline CDR1 and CDR2: SGHNT and YYREEE (reference sequence). This CDR3 comprises 13 residues. The CDR3 nucleotides read TGTGCCCTAAAGACCGGGGGAAAAAACATCCAGTACTTC. Amino acid sequence: CALKTGGKNIQYF.

This clonotype was picked up a small number of times. The rearrangement joins TRBV6-2 or TRBV6-3 to TRBJ2-2; 14 nucleotides match TRBD2. Germline V gene data show CDR1 as MNHEY and CDR2 as SVGEGT. V lost 2 bases to trimming and J lost 5 bases; unmatched junction nucleotides: 4. The CDR3 is made up of 17 amino acids. The CDR3 bases are TGTGCCAGCAGTTACGGGGGACTAGCGGGAGTAACCGGGGAGCTGTTTTTT. This codes for CASSYGGLAGVTGELFF.

The chain combines TRBV11-2 with TRBJ1-1; D is ambiguous. Germline V gives CDR1 SGHAT, CDR2 FQNNGV. V was shortened by 5 bases and J by 8 bases, with 12 bases between the two germline ends. The CDR3 extends over 12 amino acids. As DNA, the CDR3 is TGTGCCAGCAGCCCAACAACCCCCGAAGCTTTCTTT. It translates to CASSPTTPEAFF.

This clonotype was picked up a small number of times. The DNA of the CDR3 is TGTGCCAGCAGCTGGGGGGTAGGGGTGGCAGAGACCCAGTACTTC. Its translation is CASSWGVGVAETQYF. V gene TRBV7-2 combines with J gene TRBJ2-5, with a possible D match to TRBD2 (6 bases). The germline V gene has CDR1 SGHTA and CDR2 FQGNSA. The V end lost 4 bases, the J end lost 4 bases, and 16 bases lay between the germline ends. This CDR3 is built from 15 residues.

The sample holds a few counts of this clonotype. One junction end does not reproduce the germline sequence, and a read error may be involved. The V and J genes are TRBV5-1 and TRBJ1-2, with a tentative D call TRBD1 (6 bases). Germline V gives CDR1 SGHRS, CDR2 YFSETQ. The CDR3 length is 13 residues. The CDR3 DNA follows: TGCGCCAGCAGCCCGGACAGTAACTGTGGCTACACCTTC. This gives the protein CASSPDSNCGYTF.

Many counts were recorded for this clonotype. The V gene is TRBV7-2, the J gene TRBJ2-7; 7 bases match TRBD2. Germline CDR1 SGHTA, CDR2 FQGNSA. This CDR3 region has 14 residues. V shed 1 base and J 3 bases; nucleotides not matched to a gene: 3. The CDR3 region is CASSLGPSGYEQYF. The CDR3 nucleotides are TGTGCCAGCAGCTTAGGACCTAGCGGCTACGAGCAGTACTTC.

This clonotype was seen a few times. The CDR3 region is CASSPAGTSGFQETQYF. CDR3 bases: TGTGCCAGCTCACCAGCCGGGACTAGCGGGTTCCAAGAGACCCAGTACTTC. V gene TRBV18 combines with J gene TRBJ2-5; 12 bases fit TRBD2. Germline V lookup: CDR1 KGHSH, CDR2 LQKENI. V lost 2 bases and J lost 1; bases outside the gene matches: 5. This CDR3 contains 17 residues.

This sequence joins TRBV10-3 and TRBJ2-1, with a weak D call TRBD1 (6 bases). Deletions cut 2 bases from V and 10 bases from J, with 12 bases between. The CDR3 covers 13 residues. Per the germline V gene, CDR1 is ENHRY and CDR2 is SYGVKD. The CDR3, as DNA: TGTGCCATCAGTGAGGTACAGGGCTTGGAGCAGTTCTTC. Amino acids: CAISEVQGLEQFF.